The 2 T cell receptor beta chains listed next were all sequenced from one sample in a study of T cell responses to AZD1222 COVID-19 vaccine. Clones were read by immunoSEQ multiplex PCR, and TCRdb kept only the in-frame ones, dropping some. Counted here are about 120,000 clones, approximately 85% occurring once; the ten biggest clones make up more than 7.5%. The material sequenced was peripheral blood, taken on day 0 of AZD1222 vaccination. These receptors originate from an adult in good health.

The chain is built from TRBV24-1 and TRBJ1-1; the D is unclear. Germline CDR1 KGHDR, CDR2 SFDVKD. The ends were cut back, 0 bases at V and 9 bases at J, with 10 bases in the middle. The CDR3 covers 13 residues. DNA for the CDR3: TGTGCCACCAGTGATTTGCACACAGAACAAGCTTTCTTT. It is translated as CATSDLHTEQAFF.

CDR3 residues: CASLFWADTDTQYF. The CDR3 nucleotides are TGTGCCAGCTTATTCTGGGCCGACACAGATACGCAGTATTTT. V usage is TRBV6-5 and J usage is TRBJ2-3; D is undetermined. Between the trimmed V and J ends, which lost 8 bases and 2 bases, there was a span of 14 bases. The CDR3 covers 14 residues. Germline CDR1 is MNHEY and CDR2 is SVGAGI.